This T cell receptor (beta chain) was profiled in a study of T cells in Graves' hyperthyroidism and ophthalmopathy. Study outcomes and limitations: Ophthalmopathy was separated from stable hyperthyroidism by a 13 V-J model. Blood also showed most of the thyroid clonotypes that were expanded above 0.001.

Exclusions: uncontrolled infection, other autoimmune disease, pregnancy, lactation. Diagnosing involved the use of clinical symptoms, serum thyroxine and TRAb, thyroid ultrasound and orbital computed tomography. RNA transcripts gave rise to amplified TCR beta CDR3 regions. The HTBI primer set was used in a first-round RT-PCR of the TCR CDR3. TCRdb processed the multiplex PCR reads anew with MiXCR; each CDR3 protein has one entry. The sample holds approximately 330,000 distinct CDR3 sequences, 18% seen once. Details on this clonotype: Antigen specificity is unknown.

Germline V gives CDR1 SGHRS, CDR2 YFSETQ. This CDR3 is built from 14 residues. V was pared by 4 bases and J by 3 bases, with 5 bases of the junction left unmatched. This receptor was taken from a woman aged 50 to 60 with Graves' hyperthyroidism. Specimen: blood. The chain has TRBV5-1 and TRBJ2-5, with 8 bases fitting TRBD1. CDR3 in amino acids: CASSQTTGEETQYF. Written as DNA, the CDR3 is TGCGCCAGCAGCCAAACGACAGGGGAAGAGACCCAGTACTTC. Looking up the rest from reference TRBV5-1 and TRBJ2-5 gives the full variable domain: KAGVTQTPRYLIKTRGQQVTLSCSPISGHRSVSWYQQTPGQGLQFLFEYFSETQRNKGNFPGRFSGRQFSNSRSEMNVSTLELGDSALYLCASSQTTGEETQYFGPGTRLLVL.